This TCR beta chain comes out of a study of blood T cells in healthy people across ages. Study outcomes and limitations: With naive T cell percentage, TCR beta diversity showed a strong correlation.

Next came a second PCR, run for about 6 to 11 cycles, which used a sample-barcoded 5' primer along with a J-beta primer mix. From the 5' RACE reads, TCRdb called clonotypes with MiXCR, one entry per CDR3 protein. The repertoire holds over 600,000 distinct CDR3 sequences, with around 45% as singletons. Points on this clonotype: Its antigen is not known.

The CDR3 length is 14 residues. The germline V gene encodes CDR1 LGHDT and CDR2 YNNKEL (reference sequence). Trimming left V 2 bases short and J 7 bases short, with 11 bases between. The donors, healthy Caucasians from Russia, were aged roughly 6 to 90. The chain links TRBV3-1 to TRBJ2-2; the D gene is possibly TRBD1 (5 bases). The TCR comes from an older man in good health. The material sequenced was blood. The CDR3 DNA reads TGTGCCAGCAGCCAACTATCACAGGACGGGGAGCTGTTTTTT. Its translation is CASSQLSQDGELFF.